The entry that follows covers one T cell receptor beta chain sequence. Its antigen remains unknown. Germline-derived CDR1 and CDR2 are SQVTM and ANQGSEA. V dropped 6 bases and J dropped 4 bases, with 18 bases sitting between them. The CDR3 spans 14 residues. This sample is drawn from a study of T cells in localized non-small cell lung cancer. Study-level points and caveats: In adjacent lung, a median around 50 of the top 100 tumor clones were found. Longer survival (overall) was linked to higher T cell density in blood. In uninvolved adjacent lung, T cell clonality reached its highest value, exceeding tumor. Because researchers sequenced only one region of the tumor, heterogeneity is still possible.

The data were produced by immunoSEQ multiplex PCR, yet TCRdb's version contains in-frame clones alone and is incomplete. The profile covers around 83,000 clones, with about nine tenths appearing a single time and about 16% taken by the ten largest. This specimen consisted of peripheral blood, obtained before any cancer treatment. The sequence was obtained from a man between 35 and 75 years old with stage I squamous cell lung carcinoma. V and J are TRBV29-1 and TRBJ1-2, with D possibly matching TRBD1 (5 bases). The CDR3 loop is CSVGGQGTVYGYTF. The CDR3 DNA is TGCAGCGTGGGGGGTCAGGGAACCGTCTATGGCTACACCTTC.